This entry describes one TCR beta chain. Antigen unknown. Germline V gene data show CDR1 as DFQATT and CDR2 as SNEGSKA (reference sequence). There are 11 residues in the CDR3. The germline V and J ends were trimmed by 7 bases and 5 bases, with 11 bases remaining between them. These data originate in a study of shared clonotypes between healthy human individuals. Per the original data handling: Filtering was not the same, since immunoSEQ gave junction-only sequences without quality scores. Data came from immunoSEQ multiplex PCR; TCRdb stores just in-frame clones and leaves some out. The V and J calls and clone size were taken over from that table, and D and trimming were inferred from the DNA. The data contain about 1.5 million clones, about 98% of them singletons. Study-level findings and limits: Enrolling few donors narrowed the genetic and exposure-history diversity that was represented. Memory subsets had estimated richness that was generally smaller than that of naive subsets.

The sequenced material came from naive CD4+ T cells sorted from blood. Documented subset: CD45RA+ positively selected. This sequence originates from a young man in good health. The genes are TRBV20-1 and TRBJ2-5; unclear D gene. The CDR3 region is CSVRERETQYF. CDR3 sequence (DNA): TGCAGTGTTAGGGAAAGGGAGACCCAGTACTTC.